This entry lists 14 T cell receptor beta chains sequenced from one sample in a study of T cells in localized non-small cell lung cancer. Clones were read by immunoSEQ multiplex PCR, and TCRdb kept only the in-frame ones, dropping some. This table holds 2,600 or so clones, 22% found once. The input for sequencing was normal lung tissue next to the tumor, taken before any cancer treatment. The receptors here all came from a male donor aged 60 or over with stage I squamous cell lung carcinoma.

V usage is TRBV6-8 and J usage is TRBJ2-7; TRBD1 aligns across 11 bases. The CDR3 has 17 residues. With 0 bases clipped from V and 4 bases from J, the junction kept 8 bases outside the gene matches. The V gene's germline CDR1 is MNHGY and CDR2 SAAAGT. CDR3 region: CASSYSTEDRGQYEQYF. The DNA of the CDR3 is TGTGCCAGCAGTTACTCGACAGAGGACAGGGGGCAATACGAGCAGTACTTC.

This chain connects TRBV5-1 to TRBJ2-2, with D perhaps matching TRBD2 (6 bases). Germline V gene lookup returns CDR1 SGHRS and CDR2 YFSETQ. V lost 0 bases and J 2 bases, leaving 8 bases between the germline ends. The CDR3 spans 15 residues. In DNA, the CDR3 is TGCGCCAGCAGCTTGGACGGGAGCAACACCGGGGAGCTGTTTTTT. It encodes CASSLDGSNTGELFF.

This clone was seen more than once but under ten times. J is TRBJ2-2 and V is TRBV23-1; TRBD2 is a possible D gene (5 bases). TRBV23-1 is filed as an ORF, its function uncertain. CDR3 size: 14 residues. The V end was cut by 6 bases, the J end by 1 base, with 9 bases between. For the CDR3, the DNA is TGCGCCAGCAGACTAGAACAGAACACCGGGGAGCTGTTTTTT. Protein product: CASRLEQNTGELFF.

In its sample, this clone was seen a few times. This sequence joins TRBV6-8 and TRBJ2-5; D not resolved. Trimming left V 6 bases short and J 4 bases short, with 15 bases between. CDR3 length equals 14 residues. Germline loops: CDR1 MNHGY, CDR2 SAAAGT. CDR3 coding DNA: TGTGCCAGCAGAAACGGGTATACCTTAGAGACCCAGTACTTC. This codes for CASRNGYTLETQYF.

This clone has a single count. This rearrangement joins TRBV29-1 to TRBJ1-3; D gene unclear. This CDR3 contains 12 residues. The V end was cut by 7 bases, the J end by 0 bases, with 7 bases between. Per the germline V gene, CDR1 is SQVTM and CDR2 is ANQGSEA. CDR3 residues: CSGQSSGNTIYF. The CDR3 DNA is TGCAGCGGTCAGAGCTCTGGAAACACCATATATTTT.

In its sample, this clone ranks as medium-sized. The chain joins TRBV11-3 to TRBJ2-7, with TRBD2 identical over 9 bases. Germline loops: CDR1 SGHNT, CDR2 YENEEA. The trim removed 1 base at V and 0 bases at J, leaving 7 bases unmatched. The CDR3 has 17 residues. The DNA for the CDR3 is TGTGCCAGCAGCTTAGGCGCTAGCGGGATAAACTCCTACGAGCAGTACTTC. Residues: CASSLGASGINSYEQYF.

This sequence joins TRBV11-3 and TRBJ2-3; 13 nucleotides line up with TRBD2. The CDR3 sequence is 17 residues long. The ends lost 5 bases at V and 2 bases at J; junction bases unmatched: 7. Per germline, CDR1 SGHNT and CDR2 YENEEA. The CDR3 protein is CASSLGLAGANTDTQYF. The CDR3 DNA reads TGTGCCAGCAGCCTAGGACTAGCGGGGGCAAACACAGATACGCAGTATTTT.

The chain employs TRBV6-7 and TRBJ2-1; 10 positions match TRBD2. TRBV6-7 is an open reading frame whose function is uncertain. This CDR3 contains 15 residues. After removal of 2 bases from V and 4 bases from J, the junction contained 2 bases not matched to a gene. For the CDR3, the DNA is TGTGCCAGCAGTTACACTAGCGGGGAGTACAATGAGCAGTTCTTC. Residues: CASSYTSGEYNEQFF.

This chain joins TRBV11-3 and TRBJ2-2, with TRBD1 matching 9 bases. After removal of 2 bases from V and 5 bases from J, the junction contained 6 bases not matched to a gene. The V gene's germline CDR1 is SGHNT and CDR2 YENEEA. The CDR3 extends over 16 amino acids. The CDR3 here is CASSLNSGTGTGELFF. In DNA form, the CDR3 reads TGTGCCAGCAGCTTAAATTCGGGGACAGGGACCGGGGAGCTGTTTTTT.

In this sample, this clone turned up a few times. This sequence joins TRBV9 and TRBJ1-1; no clear D. Germline assignment: CDR1 SGDLS and CDR2 YYNGEE. V shed 4 bases and J shed 1 base, with 11 bases lying between them. This CDR3 has 14 amino acids. The CDR3, as DNA: TGTGCCAGCAGCCCCCAAACCTCGAACACTGAAGCTTTCTTT. Residues: CASSPQTSNTEAFF. Complete variable domain (other parts from reference TRBV9 and TRBJ1-1): DSGVTQTPKHLITATGQRVTLRCSPRSGDLSVYWYQQSLDQGLQFLIQYYNGEERAKGNILERFSAQQFPDLHSELNLSSLELGDSALYFCASSPQTSNTEAFFGQGTRLTVV.

The chain combines TRBV5-1 with TRBJ1-6; D uncertain. Per germline, CDR1 SGHRS and CDR2 YFSETQ. V dropped 4 bases and J dropped 10 bases, with 18 bases sitting between them. The CDR3 covers 15 residues. Here the CDR3 reads CASSLSGPFDSPLHF. CDR3 in DNA: TGCGCCAGCAGCCTAAGCGGACCTTTCGACTCACCCCTCCACTTT. Based on the CDR3 plus reference TRBV5-1 and TRBJ1-6, the full variable domain is KAGVTQTPRYLIKTRGQQVTLSCSPISGHRSVSWYQQTPGQGLQFLFEYFSETQRNKGNFPGRFSGRQFSNSRSEMNVSTLELGDSALYLCASSLSGPFDSPLHFGNGTRLTVT.

This clone qualifies as medium-sized. The chain couples TRBV9 to TRBJ2-3; D is unresolved. This CDR3 spans 15 amino acids. Trimming removed 0 bases from V and 0 bases from J, with 8 bases in between. Germline CDR1 and CDR2: SGDLS and YYNGEE. CDR3 sequence (DNA): TGTGCCAGCAGCGTAGCATCTATCAGCACAGATACGCAGTATTTT. It codes for CASSVASISTDTQYF.

This clone is hyperexpanded. The chain couples TRBV6-8 to TRBJ2-1, with D perhaps matching TRBD1 (5 bases). Germline CDR1 reads MNHGY; CDR2 reads SAAAGT. V lost 6 bases and J 9 bases, leaving 18 bases between the germline ends. CDR3 length: 14 residues. CDR3 nucleotide sequence: TGTGCCAGCAGAAAAACCCTCAGGGCTAGTGAGCAGTTCTTC. This translates into CASRKTLRASEQFF.

This chain joins TRBV4-1 and TRBJ2-1; D is perhaps TRBD2 (7 bases). CDR3 length: 18 amino acids. CDR1 and CDR2 from the germline V gene are MGHRA and YSYEKL. The V end lost 4 bases, the J end lost 5 bases, and 24 bases lay between the germline ends. For the CDR3, the DNA is TGCGCCAGCAGCCTAAGGGGGGGGTGGGAGCCACGGGACAATGAGCAGTTCTTC. It codes for CASSLRGGWEPRDNEQFF.